What follows are 6 T cell receptor beta chains derived from one specimen sequenced in a study of OX40 agonist ivuxolimab in advanced cancers. Produced via immunoSEQ multiplex PCR; TCRdb's table is partial and in-frame only. The sample holds about 82,000 clones, roughly 89% seen once. Source: CD4+ or CD8+ T cells sorted from blood, taken in a trial of the OX40 agonist ivuxolimab. All receptors come from an adult with an advanced solid tumor such as melanoma, head and neck, liver or kidney cancer.

J is TRBJ2-2 and V is TRBV19; weak D call: TRBD2 (5 bases). Germline CDR1 reads LNHDA; CDR2 reads SQIVND (reference sequence). The V end was cut by 3 bases, the J end by 6 bases, with 14 bases between. The CDR3 has 15 residues. The CDR3 region is CASSIGGYGAGELFF. The CDR3 bases are TGTGCCAGTAGTATCGGCGGGTATGGGGCCGGGGAGCTGTTTTTT.

The rearrangement joins TRBV9 to TRBJ1-2; 9 nucleotides line up with TRBD1. CDR1 and CDR2 (germline): SGDLS, YYNGEE. V lost 0 bases and J lost 7; bases outside the gene matches: 4. The CDR3 runs to 14 residues. The CDR3, as DNA: TGTGCCAGCAGCGTAGCACAGGGGGCTGGTGGCTACACCTTC. Its translation is CASSVAQGAGGYTF.

This rearrangement joins TRBV19 to TRBJ2-5; D not certain. The V gene's germline CDR1 is LNHDA and CDR2 SQIVND (reference sequence). The CDR3 totals 13 residues. V gave up 5 bases and J gave up 2 bases, with 9 bases separating them. CDR3 residues: CASSYGRQETQYF. CDR3 DNA: TGTGCCAGTAGTTACGGAAGACAAGAGACCCAGTACTTC.

This chain connects TRBV7-8 to TRBJ2-2; 12 nucleotides agree with TRBD2. Germline V gene sequence: CDR1 SGHVS, CDR2 FQNEAQ. V trimming: 5 bases; J trimming: 4 bases; junction bases outside the gene matches: 2. CDR3 length equals 15 residues. The CDR3 coding sequence is TGTGCCAGCAGCCAACTAGCGGGGGGCACCGGGGAGCTGTTTTTT. It yields the protein CASSQLAGGTGELFF.

The genes are TRBV2 and TRBJ2-1; TRBD2 aligns across 9 bases. V lost 7 bases to trimming and J lost 8 bases; unmatched junction nucleotides: 9. The CDR3 spans 14 residues. CDR1 is SNHLY and CDR2 is FYNNEI in the germline V gene. CDR3 region: CASKGSGGSDEQFF. CDR3 bases: TGTGCCAGCAAGGGGAGCGGGGGGAGTGATGAGCAGTTCTTC.

The rearrangement joins TRBV6-5 to TRBJ1-2; possible D gene TRBD1, 5 bases. The CDR3 totals 14 residues. CDR1 is MNHEY and CDR2 is SVGAGI in the germline V gene. V was trimmed by 2 bases and J by 2 bases, leaving 9 bases between them. DNA of the CDR3: TGTGCCAGCAGTTACGACAGTCAAAACTATGGCTACACCTTC. Its translation is CASSYDSQNYGYTF.